This T cell receptor (beta chain) appears in the sequencing data of a study of T cell responses to AZD1222 COVID-19 vaccine. About this clone: Its antigen is unknown.

This CDR3 has 14 residues. CDR1 is LNHDA and CDR2 is SQIVND in the germline V gene (reference sequence). With 4 bases clipped from V and 0 bases from J, the junction kept 3 bases outside the gene matches. The repertoire was sequenced with immunoSEQ multiplex PCR; TCRdb's copy has only in-frame clones and lacks some. The repertoire holds 120,000 or so clones, with roughly 92% as singletons. General study points: After two AZD1222 doses, spike-specific TCR breadth and depth rose versus day 0.

This sample comprised peripheral blood, obtained 28 days after the second AZD1222 dose. This TCR came from an adult who received the AZD1222 COVID-19 vaccine. This chain links TRBV19 with TRBJ2-7; 7 bases line up with TRBD1. The CDR3, as DNA: TGTGCCAGTAGTAGGACAGGTAGCTCCTACGAGCAGTACTTC. Translating it yields CASSRTGSSYEQYF.